The 14 T cell receptor beta chains in this list originate from one sample, sequenced in a study of glioma-infiltrating T cells listed by TCRdb under 2016. The reads were generated on an Illumina MiSeq. The iRepertoire nested amplicon-rescue multiplex PCR (arm-PCR) platform was used to amplify TCR alpha and beta CDR3 regions from RNA. TCRdb reprocessing: public reads trimmed at Q25 with fastp, clones called with MiXCR, in-frame beta chains kept. Entries that share a CDR3 protein sequence are merged under the most common genes and DNA. Counted in this sample were some 150,000 distinct CDR3 sequences; approximately 39% of them appeared once. Jointly, the top ten make up roughly 20% of the sample. Specimen: glioma tissue, nonneoplastic brain tissue, or PBMCs (not recorded which). These receptors all stem from a human donor with low-grade glioma or glioblastoma, undergoing nonglioma brain surgery, or in good health (not recorded which).

To note about this clonotype: The junction shows a germline mismatch at one end, possibly a read error. The chain recombines TRBV6-1 with TRBJ2-3; D is possibly TRBD2 (5 bases). Germline lookup yields CDR1 MNHNS and CDR2 SASEGT. This CDR3 has 14 residues. The CDR3 sequence is CASRQPGSTDTQYF. For the CDR3, the DNA is TGTGCCAGCAGACAGCCGGGGAGCACAGATACACAGTATTTT.

This clonotype was observed a few times. The chain has TRBV20-1 and TRBJ1-1, with 10 bases lining up with TRBD1. Germline CDR1 is DFQATT and CDR2 is SNEGSKA (reference sequence). This CDR3 has 13 residues. CDR3 sequence: CGGTGAGGTEAFF. The DNA of the CDR3 is TGCGGAGGGACAGGGGCTGGAGGGACTGAAGCTTTCTTT.

This clonotype was counted a few times. The chain employs TRBV6-1 and TRBJ2-7; 11 bases align to TRBD1. V was clipped by 5 bases and J by 4 bases; unmatched bases: 7. Germline assignment: CDR1 MNHNS and CDR2 SASEGT. CDR3 length: 15 amino acids. The CDR3, as DNA: TGTGCCAGCAGTTCTGCCGGGACAGGGGGGTACGAGCAGTACTTC. It codes for CASSSAGTGGYEQYF.

This clonotype has a count of ten or more. The genes are TRBV27 and TRBJ2-4; 7 bases are a match to TRBD2. The ends lost 5 bases at V and 8 bases at J; junction bases unmatched: 12. Per the germline V gene, CDR1 is MNHEY and CDR2 is SMNVEV (reference sequence). The CDR3 runs to 15 residues. CDR3 bases: TGTGCCAGCAGTCTCCGGGCCCCGGGGAGGGACATTCAGTACTTC. This translates into CASSLRAPGRDIQYF.

This clonotype came up many times. The chain couples TRBV27 to TRBJ2-3; D not certain. Germline V lookup: CDR1 MNHEY, CDR2 SMNVEV (reference sequence). The CDR3 totals 14 residues. The V end lost 5 bases, the J end lost 0 bases, and 9 bases lay between the germline ends. CDR3 residues: CASSPLSSTDTQYF. The CDR3 DNA reads as TGTGCCAGCAGTCCGCTGAGTAGCACAGATACGCAGTATTTT.

This chain joins TRBV20-1 and TRBJ1-2, with D perhaps matching TRBD1 (5 bases). Trimming took off 6 bases at V and 0 bases at J, with 8 bases between the two ends. Germline V gene data show CDR1 as DFQATT and CDR2 as SNEGSKA (reference sequence). The CDR3 consists of 12 residues. CDR3 sequence reads: CSAPGPNYGYTF. The CDR3 nucleotides are TGCAGTGCACCGGGACCTAACTATGGCTACACCTTC.

There are a few counts of this clonotype. The V gene is TRBV3-1, the J gene TRBJ2-1, with a possible D match to TRBD1 (5 bases). This CDR3 has 15 residues. Germline CDR1 and CDR2: LGHDT and YNNKEL (reference sequence). V was trimmed by 0 bases and J by 7 bases, leaving 13 bases between them. This chain's CDR3 is CASSQEGALGNEQFF. The CDR3 DNA is TGTGCCAGCAGCCAAGAAGGGGCCCTGGGGAATGAGCAGTTCTTC.

This clonotype was detected a few times. The chain links TRBV6-1 to TRBJ1-5; D gene uncertain. The V end was cut by 8 bases, the J end by 0 bases, with 8 bases between. The germline V gene has CDR1 MNHNS and CDR2 SASEGT. CDR3 length equals 13 residues. The CDR3 sequence is CASSATSNQPQHF. The CDR3 DNA is TGTGCCAGCTCGGCAACTAGCAATCAGCCCCAGCATTTT.

The chain has TRBV7-2 and TRBJ1-2; 7 bases are shared with TRBD1. The CDR3 covers 13 residues. Germline CDR1 and CDR2: SGHTA and FQGNSA. Trimming cost V 4 bases and J 8 bases; bases outside gene matches: 7. This CDR3 is CASSSTGVEGYTF. In DNA form, the CDR3 reads TGTGCCAGCAGCTCCACAGGGGTTGAAGGCTACACCTTC.

This clonotype came up many times. The CDR3 here is CASSSDWLETQYF. The CDR3 coding sequence is TGTGCCAGCAGCTCCGATTGGTTGGAGACCCAGTACTTC. The chain carries TRBV7-2 and TRBJ2-5, with D unclear. CDR1 and CDR2 from the germline V gene are SGHTA and FQGNSA. This CDR3 is 13 amino acids long. Deletions cut 4 bases from V and 5 bases from J, with 11 bases between.

Of note for this clonotype: Lacking the conserved final phenylalanine or tryptophan, this CDR3 likely reflects a read error. The CDR3 loop is CASRGTEAFL. DNA of the CDR3: TGTGCCAGCCGTGGCACTGAAGCTTTCCTT. The rearrangement uses TRBV2 and TRBJ1-1, with D unclear. The CDR3 extends over 10 amino acids. Trimming removed 8 bases at V and 4 bases at J, with 5 bases between. The germline gives CDR1 SNHLY, CDR2 FYNNEI.

The chain has TRBV6-6 and TRBJ1-3; D is ambiguous. Trimming removed 6 bases from V and 0 bases from J, with 12 bases in between. Germline V gene lookup returns CDR1 MNHNY and CDR2 SVGAGI (reference sequence). The CDR3 covers 15 residues. The CDR3, as DNA: TGTGCCAGCAGACGCAGCTACCGCTCTGGAAACACCATATATTTT. The encoded protein is CASRRSYRSGNTIYF.

The chain uses TRBV6-6 and TRBJ1-5; no clear D gene. Trimming removed 6 bases at V and 5 bases at J, with 8 bases between. This CDR3 has 12 amino acids. Looked up from germline, CDR1 is MNHNY and CDR2 is SVGAGI (reference sequence). The CDR3 nucleotides are TGTGCCAGCAGCGGTGAAGATCAGCCCCAGCATTTT. Amino acids: CASSGEDQPQHF.

This clonotype was observed a few times. The chain combines TRBV6-1 with TRBJ2-7, with 11 bases that match TRBD1. This CDR3 is built from 15 residues. With 10 bases clipped from V and 2 bases from J, the junction kept 10 bases outside the gene matches. Per germline, CDR1 MNHNS and CDR2 SASEGT. This chain's CDR3 is CATSGTGGPTYEQYF. In DNA, the CDR3 is TGTGCCACCTCCGGGACAGGGGGACCAACCTACGAGCAGTACTTC.